These T cell receptor beta chains were read from a single sample in a study of beta chain features in type 1 diabetes. Here immunoSEQ multiplex PCR was the method, and the copy in TCRdb shows in-frame clones only, minus some. The sample consists of some 350,000 clones, over 8.5% of them appearing once. Sequences were obtained from central memory CD4+ T cells from blood. All receptors derive from a man between 25 and 39 years old with type 1 diabetes. Each CDR3 is given with its conserved first and last residue. Each record gives: V gene, D gene, CDR3 length, J gene, clone size, CDR3 protein, CDR3 DNA. A D gene is named only where the DNA matches it firmly. Size is omitted from some rows. Given values are once, few, many or a class for expanded clones.

V gene: TRBV6-1
D gene: .
CDR3 length: 13
J gene: TRBJ2-7
clone size: .
CDR3 protein: CASSEARRSEQYF
CDR3 DNA: TGTGCCAGCAGTGAAGCGAGGAGATCAGAGCAGTACTTC

V gene: TRBV6-1
D gene: TRBD1
CDR3 length: 14
J gene: TRBJ2-7
clone size: .
CDR3 protein: CASSVTGAPYEQYF
CDR3 DNA: TGTGCCAGCAGTGTGACAGGGGCGCCCTACGAGCAGTACTTC

V gene: TRBV18
D gene: .
CDR3 length: 14
J gene: TRBJ1-1
clone size: few
CDR3 protein: CASSPQGPATEAFF
CDR3 DNA: TGTGCCAGCTCACCACAGGGGCCCGCCACTGAAGCTTTCTTT

V gene: TRBV4-2
D gene: .
CDR3 length: 14
J gene: TRBJ2-5
clone size: few
CDR3 protein: CASSQGQVQGTQYF
CDR3 DNA: TGTGCCAGCAGCCAAGGACAGGTCCAAGGGACCCAGTACTTC

V gene: TRBV27
D gene: TRBD2
CDR3 length: 16
J gene: TRBJ2-1
clone size: .
CDR3 protein: CASSRLAGVLKYEQFF
CDR3 DNA: TGTGCCAGCAGTAGACTAGCGGGAGTCCTCAAATATGAGCAGTTCTTC

V gene: TRBV28
D gene: .
CDR3 length: 14
J gene: TRBJ2-2
clone size: few
CDR3 protein: CASSLVGGTGELFF
CDR3 DNA: TGTGCCAGCAGTTTGGTGGGAGGCACCGGGGAGCTGTTTTTT

V gene: TRBV6-5
D gene: .
CDR3 length: 12
J gene: TRBJ1-1
clone size: few
CDR3 protein: CASSYSSTEAFF
CDR3 DNA: TGTGCCAGCAGTTACTCGAGCACTGAAGCTTTCTTT

V gene: TRBV29-1
D gene: TRBD2
CDR3 length: 13
J gene: TRBJ2-5
clone size: few
CDR3 protein: CRVGGGAGETQYF
CDR3 DNA: TGCCGCGTTGGCGGGGGGGCGGGGGAGACCCAGTACTTC

V gene: TRBV6-1
D gene: .
CDR3 length: 14
J gene: TRBJ2-1
clone size: few
CDR3 protein: CASSRGGSENEQFF
CDR3 DNA: TGTGCCAGCAGCCGAGGTGGGAGCGAAAATGAGCAGTTCTTC

V gene: TRBV29-1
D gene: TRBD1
CDR3 length: 15
J gene: TRBJ2-2
clone size: .
CDR3 protein: CSVDGQGGNTGELFF
CDR3 DNA: TGCAGCGTGGATGGACAGGGGGGGAACACCGGGGAGCTGTTTTTT

V gene: TRBV5-6
D gene: TRBD1
CDR3 length: 15
J gene: TRBJ1-1
clone size: few
CDR3 protein: CASSQGTGWNTEAFF
CDR3 DNA: TGTGCCAGCAGCCAAGGGACAGGGTGGAACACTGAAGCTTTCTTT

V gene: TRBV28
D gene: .
CDR3 length: 14
J gene: TRBJ1-1
clone size: few
CDR3 protein: CASSSPGGKAEAFF
CDR3 DNA: TGTGCCAGCAGTTCCCCCGGGGGGAAGGCTGAAGCTTTCTTT

V gene: TRBV10-3
D gene: TRBD2
CDR3 length: 16
J gene: TRBJ2-1
clone size: many
CDR3 protein: CAISGLAGGPSNEQFF
CDR3 DNA: TGTGCCATCAGTGGACTAGCGGGAGGGCCCTCGAATGAGCAGTTCTTC

V gene: TRBV5-1
D gene: .
CDR3 length: 13
J gene: TRBJ2-7
clone size: few
CDR3 protein: CASSLPDSYEQYF
CDR3 DNA: TGCGCCAGCAGCTTGCCGGACAGCTACGAGCAGTACTTC

V gene: TRBV7-2
D gene: TRBD2
CDR3 length: 15
J gene: TRBJ2-7
clone size: .
CDR3 protein: CASSLVGTSGYEQYF
CDR3 DNA: TGTGCCAGCAGCTTAGTAGGGACTAGCGGCTACGAGCAGTACTTC

V gene: TRBV9
D gene: .
CDR3 length: 13
J gene: TRBJ2-3
clone size: few
CDR3 protein: CASSVPAANTQYF
CDR3 DNA: TGTGCCAGCAGCGTTCCCGCGGCCAATACGCAGTATTTT

V gene: TRBV5-4
D gene: .
CDR3 length: 16
J gene: TRBJ2-5
clone size: few
CDR3 protein: CASSLGSPGQGETQYF
CDR3 DNA: TGTGCCAGCAGCTTGGGATCACCGGGACAAGGAGAGACCCAGTACTTC

V gene: TRBV29-1
D gene: TRBD1
CDR3 length: 14
J gene: TRBJ2-5
clone size: few
CDR3 protein: CSVKKGQPQETQYF
CDR3 DNA: TGCAGCGTAAAGAAGGGACAGCCACAGGAGACCCAGTACTTC

V gene: TRBV10-3
D gene: .
CDR3 length: 13
J gene: TRBJ2-2
clone size: few
CDR3 protein: CAIGGQLTGELFF
CDR3 DNA: TGTGCCATCGGGGGGCAGTTGACCGGGGAGCTGTTTTTT

V gene: TRBV7-8
D gene: TRBD2
CDR3 length: 16
J gene: TRBJ2-1
clone size: .
CDR3 protein: CASSRQGTSGRDEQFF
CDR3 DNA: TGTGCCAGCAGCCGTCAAGGGACTAGCGGGAGGGATGAGCAGTTCTTC

V gene: TRBV18
D gene: .
CDR3 length: 13
J gene: TRBJ2-7
clone size: .
CDR3 protein: CASSPRGAYEQYF
CDR3 DNA: TGTGCCAGCTCACCACGGGGGGCCTACGAGCAGTACTTC

V gene: TRBV11-3
D gene: .
CDR3 length: 14
J gene: TRBJ1-3
clone size: .
CDR3 protein: CASSQILSGNTIYF
CDR3 DNA: TGTGCCAGCAGCCAGATTCTCTCTGGAAACACCATATATTTT

V gene: TRBV6-6
D gene: .
CDR3 length: 13
J gene: TRBJ2-3
clone size: .
CDR3 protein: CASTPPGTDTQYF
CDR3 DNA: TGTGCCAGCACCCCTCCGGGCACAGATACGCAGTATTTT

V gene: TRBV29-1
D gene: .
CDR3 length: 13
J gene: TRBJ1-1
clone size: .
CDR3 protein: CSVGGTVNTEAFF
CDR3 DNA: TGCAGCGTTGGGGGGACGGTGAACACTGAAGCTTTCTTT

V gene: TRBV6-5
D gene: .
CDR3 length: 13
J gene: TRBJ2-5
clone size: few
CDR3 protein: CASSSVMEETQYF
CDR3 DNA: TGTGCCAGCAGTTCCGTAATGGAAGAGACCCAGTACTTC

V gene: TRBV19
D gene: .
CDR3 length: 16
J gene: TRBJ2-2
clone size: few
CDR3 protein: CASSILRGSATGELFF
CDR3 DNA: TGTGCCAGTAGTATTTTAAGGGGAAGCGCGACCGGGGAGCTGTTTTTT

V gene: TRBV6-6
D gene: TRBD2
CDR3 length: 15
J gene: TRBJ2-3
clone size: .
CDR3 protein: CASRKSGSGSDTQYF
CDR3 DNA: TGTGCCAGCAGAAAAAGCGGGAGTGGGTCAGATACGCAGTATTTT

V gene: TRBV19
D gene: .
CDR3 length: 13
J gene: TRBJ1-2
clone size: few
CDR3 protein: CASSTRGDYGYTF
CDR3 DNA: TGTGCCAGTAGTACCCGGGGGGACTATGGCTACACCTTC

V gene: TRBV28
D gene: .
CDR3 length: 13
J gene: TRBJ2-3
clone size: few
CDR3 protein: CASSLIGGIDVYF
CDR3 DNA: TGTGCCAGCAGTTTGATTGGCGGGATAGATGTGTATTTT

V gene: TRBV5-4
D gene: TRBD2
CDR3 length: 15
J gene: TRBJ2-7
clone size: many
CDR3 protein: CASSPGLAGVYEQYF
CDR3 DNA: TGTGCCAGCAGCCCTGGACTAGCGGGAGTGTACGAGCAGTACTTC

V gene: TRBV29-1
D gene: TRBD1
CDR3 length: 14
J gene: TRBJ2-7
clone size: few
CDR3 protein: CSVGTGTGEGEQYF
CDR3 DNA: TGCAGCGTCGGAACCGGGACAGGGGAAGGCGAGCAGTACTTC

V gene: TRBV5-4
D gene: TRBD2
CDR3 length: 14
J gene: TRBJ2-1
clone size: few
CDR3 protein: CATGLASVYNEQFF
CDR3 DNA: TGTGCCACGGGACTAGCGTCGGTCTACAATGAGCAGTTCTTC

V gene: TRBV5-1
D gene: TRBD2
CDR3 length: 16
J gene: TRBJ2-1
clone size: .
CDR3 protein: CASSPLADGSYNEQFF
CDR3 DNA: TGCGCCAGCAGCCCGCTAGCGGATGGGTCCTACAATGAGCAGTTCTTC

V gene: TRBV5-1
D gene: .
CDR3 length: 15
J gene: TRBJ2-1
clone size: .
CDR3 protein: CASSPETLGINEQFF
CDR3 DNA: TGCGCCAGCAGCCCGGAGACGCTAGGAATCAACGAGCAGTTCTTC

V gene: TRBV19
D gene: .
CDR3 length: 12
J gene: TRBJ1-2
clone size: .
CDR3 protein: CASSTPLYGYTF
CDR3 DNA: TGTGCCAGTAGTACGCCCCTCTATGGCTACACCTTC

V gene: TRBV2
D gene: TRBD1
CDR3 length: 14
J gene: TRBJ1-4
clone size: few
CDR3 protein: CASTRQGIDEKLFF
CDR3 DNA: TGTGCCAGCACCCGACAGGGCATAGATGAAAAACTGTTTTTT

V gene: TRBV21-1
D gene: .
CDR3 length: 15
J gene: TRBJ2-7
clone size: many
CDR3 protein: CASSKEGKKSYEQYF
CDR3 DNA: TGTGCCAGCAGCAAAGAAGGGAAAAAGTCCTACGAGCAGTACTTC

V gene: TRBV7-3
D gene: .
CDR3 length: 13
J gene: TRBJ2-1
clone size: few
CDR3 protein: CASSWGSNNEQFF
CDR3 DNA: TGTGCCAGCAGCTGGGGATCAAACAATGAGCAGTTCTTC

V gene: TRBV5-1
D gene: TRBD1
CDR3 length: 13
J gene: TRBJ1-4
clone size: few
CDR3 protein: CASSFGQGEKLFF
CDR3 DNA: TGCGCCAGCAGCTTCGGACAGGGCGAAAAACTGTTTTTT

V gene: TRBV18
D gene: .
CDR3 length: 12
J gene: TRBJ2-3
clone size: few
CDR3 protein: CASSPDTDTQYF
CDR3 DNA: TGTGCCAGCTCCCCGGACACAGATACGCAGTATTTT

V gene: TRBV2
D gene: .
CDR3 length: 11
J gene: TRBJ2-3
clone size: .
CDR3 protein: CAKQGPDTQYF
CDR3 DNA: TGTGCCAAACAGGGTCCAGATACGCAGTATTTT

V gene: TRBV6-5
D gene: TRBD1
CDR3 length: 15
J gene: TRBJ2-3
clone size: .
CDR3 protein: CASSWMGQATDTQYF
CDR3 DNA: TGTGCCAGCAGTTGGATGGGACAGGCCACAGATACGCAGTATTTT

V gene: TRBV2
D gene: .
CDR3 length: 13
J gene: TRBJ1-3
clone size: few
CDR3 protein: CASSNDSGNTIYF
CDR3 DNA: TGTGCCAGCAGTAACGACAGCGGAAACACCATATATTTT

V gene: TRBV19
D gene: TRBD2
CDR3 length: 14
J gene: TRBJ2-1
clone size: few
CDR3 protein: CASSRLAGLNEQFF
CDR3 DNA: TGTGCCAGTAGTCGACTAGCGGGATTAAATGAGCAGTTCTTC

V gene: TRBV6-5
D gene: TRBD2
CDR3 length: 14
J gene: TRBJ2-1
clone size: few
CDR3 protein: CASQAGGIYNEQFF
CDR3 DNA: TGTGCCAGCCAAGCGGGAGGCATTTACAATGAGCAGTTCTTC

V gene: TRBV6-1
D gene: TRBD1
CDR3 length: 14
J gene: TRBJ1-5
clone size: few
CDR3 protein: CASFSGDSYQPQHF
CDR3 DNA: TGTGCCAGCTTCTCCGGGGACAGCTATCAGCCCCAGCATTTT

V gene: TRBV19
D gene: .
CDR3 length: 16
J gene: TRBJ1-4
clone size: few
CDR3 protein: CASSLSARGATEKLFF
CDR3 DNA: TGTGCCAGTAGTCTCAGCGCACGGGGGGCGACCGAAAAACTGTTTTTT

V gene: TRBV19
D gene: TRBD1
CDR3 length: 15
J gene: TRBJ1-5
clone size: few
CDR3 protein: CASSGRTGLNQPQHF
CDR3 DNA: TGTGCCAGTAGTGGACGGACAGGGCTCAATCAGCCCCAGCATTTT

V gene: TRBV6-1
D gene: .
CDR3 length: 13
J gene: TRBJ1-2
clone size: few
CDR3 protein: CASTRMGTYGYTF
CDR3 DNA: TGTGCCAGCACCCGAATGGGGACATACGGCTACACCTTC

V gene: TRBV18
D gene: .
CDR3 length: 14
J gene: TRBJ1-1
clone size: many
CDR3 protein: CASNRQVENTEAFF
CDR3 DNA: TGTGCCAGCAACCGACAGGTGGAGAACACTGAAGCTTTCTTT

V gene: TRBV2
D gene: TRBD2
CDR3 length: 13
J gene: TRBJ2-1
clone size: .
CDR3 protein: CASSGERTSEQFF
CDR3 DNA: TGTGCCAGCAGCGGAGAGAGGACTAGTGAGCAGTTCTTC

V gene: TRBV5-1
D gene: .
CDR3 length: 15
J gene: TRBJ2-2
clone size: .
CDR3 protein: CASSPWGSHTGELFF
CDR3 DNA: TGCGCCAGCAGCCCCTGGGGATCTCACACCGGGGAGCTGTTTTTT

V gene: TRBV5-1
D gene: TRBD1
CDR3 length: 18
J gene: TRBJ2-1
clone size: few
CDR3 protein: CASTPGTGGLATNNEQFF
CDR3 DNA: TGCGCCAGCACCCCCGGGACAGGGGGCCTGGCCACAAACAATGAGCAGTTCTTC

V gene: TRBV6-1
D gene: TRBD1
CDR3 length: 15
J gene: TRBJ2-5
clone size: few
CDR3 protein: CASSETRTGQETQYF
CDR3 DNA: TGTGCCAGCAGTGAAACTAGGACAGGTCAAGAGACCCAGTACTTC

V gene: TRBV29-1
D gene: TRBD2
CDR3 length: 13
J gene: TRBJ2-5
clone size: many
CDR3 protein: CSVALGGEETQYF
CDR3 DNA: TGCAGCGTCGCCCTGGGAGGGGAAGAGACCCAGTACTTC

V gene: TRBV11-2
D gene: TRBD2
CDR3 length: 15
J gene: TRBJ2-1
clone size: .
CDR3 protein: CASSSGLAEHNEQFF
CDR3 DNA: TGTGCCAGCAGCTCAGGACTAGCGGAGCACAATGAGCAGTTCTTC

V gene: TRBV10-1
D gene: TRBD2
CDR3 length: 16
J gene: TRBJ2-3
clone size: few
CDR3 protein: CASSEAGRAGTDTQYF
CDR3 DNA: TGCGCCAGCAGTGAGGCCGGGAGGGCCGGCACAGATACGCAGTATTTT

V gene: TRBV6-1
D gene: .
CDR3 length: 14
J gene: TRBJ2-5
clone size: few
CDR3 protein: CASTLRPIGETQYF
CDR3 DNA: TGTGCCAGCACCCTCAGGCCAATTGGAGAGACCCAGTACTTC

V gene: TRBV5-1
D gene: TRBD1
CDR3 length: 15
J gene: TRBJ1-4
clone size: few
CDR3 protein: CASSPGQGAGEKLFF
CDR3 DNA: TGCGCCAGCAGCCCAGGACAGGGGGCAGGCGAAAAACTGTTTTTT